The source of this TCR beta chain is a study of immune cell composition in non-small cell lung cancer. The CDR3 runs to 16 residues. V was pared by 1 base and J by 11 bases, with 14 bases of the junction left unmatched. CDR1 and CDR2 (germline): SGHAT, FQNNGV. Using immunoSEQ multiplex PCR, the repertoire was profiled, and TCRdb retains in-frame clones only, with some absent. The table includes roughly 15,000 clones, roughly 80% detected once. Sequenced: lung tumor tissue. The TCR sequence derives from a human donor with non-small cell lung cancer. This chain links TRBV11-2 with TRBJ2-3, with 8 positions matching TRBD1. Written as DNA, the CDR3 is TGTGCCAGCAGCTTAGCAGCGGCGGGAATGACAGGGGTGCAGTATTTT. As protein: CASSLAAAGMTGVQYF. Combining the CDR3 with reference TRBV11-2 and TRBJ2-3 gives the whole variable domain EAGVAQSPRYKIIEKRQSVAFWCNPISGHATLYWYQQILGQGPKLLIQFQNNGVVDDSQLPKDRFSAERLKGVDSTLKIQPAKLEDSAVYLCASSLAAAGMTGVQYFGPGTRLTVL.